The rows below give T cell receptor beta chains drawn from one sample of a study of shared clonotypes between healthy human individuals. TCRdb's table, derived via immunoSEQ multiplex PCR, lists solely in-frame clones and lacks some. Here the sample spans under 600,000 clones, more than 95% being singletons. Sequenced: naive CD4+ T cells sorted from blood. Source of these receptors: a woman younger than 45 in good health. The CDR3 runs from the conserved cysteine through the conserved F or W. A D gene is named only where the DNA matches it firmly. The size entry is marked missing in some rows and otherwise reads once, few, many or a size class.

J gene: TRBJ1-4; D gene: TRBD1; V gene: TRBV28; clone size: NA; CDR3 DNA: TGTGCCAGCAGCTCGGGACAGACCACTTCAAATGAAAAACTGTTTTTT; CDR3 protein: CASSSGQTTSNEKLFF
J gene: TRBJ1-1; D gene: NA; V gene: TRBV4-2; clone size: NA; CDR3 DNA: TGTGCCAGCAGCCACCGAGGGACCACGAACACTGAGGCTTTCTTT; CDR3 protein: CASSHRGTTNTEAFF
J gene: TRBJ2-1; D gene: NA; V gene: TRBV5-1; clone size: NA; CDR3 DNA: TGCGCCAGCAGCTTGCCTGGTCGGGGGACTTACAATGAGCAGTTCTTC; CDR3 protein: CASSLPGRGTYNEQFF
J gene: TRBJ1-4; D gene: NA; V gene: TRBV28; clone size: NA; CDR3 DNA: TGTGCCAGCAGTTTATATGAAAAACTGTTTTTT; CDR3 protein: CASSLYEKLFF
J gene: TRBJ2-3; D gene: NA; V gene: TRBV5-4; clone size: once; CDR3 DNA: TGTGCCAGCAGCTTGTCTGCGGGCACCGCGAATACGCAGTATTTT; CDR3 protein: CASSLSAGTANTQYF
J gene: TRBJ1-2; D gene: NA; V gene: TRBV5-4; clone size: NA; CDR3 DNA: TGTGCCAGCAGCTTGGGGGCACCCACTAACTATGGCTACACCTTC; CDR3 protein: CASSLGAPTNYGYTF
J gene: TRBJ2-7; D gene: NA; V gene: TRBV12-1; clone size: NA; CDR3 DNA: TGTGCCAGCAGATGGAAAGGGGGACTCCACTTCTACGAGCAGTACTTC; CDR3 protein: CASRWKGGLHFYEQYF
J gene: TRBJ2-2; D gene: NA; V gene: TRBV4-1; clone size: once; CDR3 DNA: TGCGCCAGCAGCCAAGGGGAACGGGTCAGGGCCCACGGGGAGCTGTTTTTT; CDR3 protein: CASSQGERVRAHGELFF
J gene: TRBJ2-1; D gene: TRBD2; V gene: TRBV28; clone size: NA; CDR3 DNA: TGTGCCAGCAGTTCGGGCCAGCGGGAGTACAATGAGCAGTTCTTC; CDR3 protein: CASSSGQREYNEQFF
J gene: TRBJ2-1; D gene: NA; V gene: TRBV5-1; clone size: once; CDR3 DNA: TGCGCCAGCAGCTGGGACGGAAATGAGCAGTTCTTC; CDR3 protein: CASSWDGNEQFF
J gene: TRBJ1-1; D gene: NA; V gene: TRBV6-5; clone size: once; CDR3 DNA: TGTGCCAGCAGTTACTCGCAGGTGATGGACACTGAAGCTTTCTTT; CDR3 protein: CASSYSQVMDTEAFF
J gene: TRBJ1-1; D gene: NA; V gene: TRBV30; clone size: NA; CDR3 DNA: TGTGCCTGGAGTAAGGCCATGAACACTGAAGCTTTCTTT; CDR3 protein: CAWSKAMNTEAFF
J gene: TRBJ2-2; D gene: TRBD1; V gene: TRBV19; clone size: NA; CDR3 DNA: TGTGCCAGTAGCACACTCCACAGGGGGCGGAACACCGGGGAGCTGTTTTTT; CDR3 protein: CASSTLHRGRNTGELFF
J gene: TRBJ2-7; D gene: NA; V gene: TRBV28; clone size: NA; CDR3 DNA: TGTGCCAGCCTCGACCGGAACTCCTACGAGCAGTACTTC; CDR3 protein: CASLDRNSYEQYF
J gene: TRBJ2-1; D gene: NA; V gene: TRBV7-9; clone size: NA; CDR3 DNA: TGTGCCAGCAGCTTAGTAGATGAGCAGTTCTTC; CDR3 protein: CASSLVDEQFF
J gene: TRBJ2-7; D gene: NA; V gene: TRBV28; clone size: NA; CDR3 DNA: TGTGCCAGCAGTTTTGGATCGCAGTACTTC; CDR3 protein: CASSFGSQYF
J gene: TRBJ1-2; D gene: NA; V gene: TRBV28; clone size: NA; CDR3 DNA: TGTGCCAGCAGTTTAAGTAGCTATGGCTACACCTTC; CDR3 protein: CASSLSSYGYTF
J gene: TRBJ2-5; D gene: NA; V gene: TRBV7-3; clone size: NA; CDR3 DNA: TGTGCCAGCAGCTCCCGCGGGGGCAGTCAAGAGACCCAGTACTTC; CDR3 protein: CASSSRGGSQETQYF
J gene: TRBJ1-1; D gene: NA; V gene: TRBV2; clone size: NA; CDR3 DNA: TGTGCCAGCAGCAGGGGAAGAAAGGACACTGAAGCTTTCTTT; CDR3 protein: CASSRGRKDTEAFF
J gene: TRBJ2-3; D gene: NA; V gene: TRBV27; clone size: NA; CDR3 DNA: TGTGCCAGCAGTTTTGGTCGGCGGGGTAGCACAGATACGCAGTATTTT; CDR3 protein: CASSFGRRGSTDTQYF
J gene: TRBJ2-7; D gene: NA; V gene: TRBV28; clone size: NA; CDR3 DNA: TGTGCCAGCAGTTTGACAGCTAACGAGCAGTACTTC; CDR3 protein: CASSLTANEQYF
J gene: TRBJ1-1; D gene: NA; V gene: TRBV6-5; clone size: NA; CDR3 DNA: TGTGCCACCGGGGGAAGGAACACTGAAGCTTTCTTT; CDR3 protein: CATGGRNTEAFF
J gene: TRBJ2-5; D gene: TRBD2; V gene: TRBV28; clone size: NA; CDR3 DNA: TGTGCCAGCAGCGGGGGGGACGTTGGTCAAGAGACCCAGTACTTC; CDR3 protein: CASSGGDVGQETQYF
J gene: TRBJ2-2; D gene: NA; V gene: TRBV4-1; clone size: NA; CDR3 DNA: TGCGCCAGCAGCCTCACCCATGGAGGGACGAACACCGGGGAGCTGTTTTTT; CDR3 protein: CASSLTHGGTNTGELFF